This T cell receptor (beta chain) was documented in a study of response to subunit inactivated influenza vaccine. Study-level points and caveats: Authors suggested seasonal influenza vaccinations each recruit few new T cells.

This CDR3 comprises 15 residues. The V end was cut by 0 bases, the J end by 6 bases, with 12 bases between. Germline V gene sequence: CDR1 MNHEY, CDR2 SVGAGI. Details on this clonotype: Its specificity is not known.

TCRdb ran MiXCR on the RT-PCR reads and lists one entry per CDR3 protein. Among approximately 170,000 distinct CDR3 sequences, less than 15% were seen once, and the ten largest hold about 29%. These data are also associated with another study on T cells expressing NK-cell markers. That publication notes: Making the TCR beta cDNA relied on 5'RACE template switching with UMIs. All TCR beta repertoires analysed originated from sorted CD3+CD56+NKG2C+, CD3+CD56+NKG2C- and CD3+CD56-NKG2C+ T cells. The eight sequenced donors comprised seven who were HCMV-seropositive and one who was seronegative. These clonotypes also led the CD3+CD56-NKG2C+ fraction in a handful of donors.

The rearrangement uses TRBV6-5 and TRBJ2-4; D might be TRBD2 (5 bases). This TCR was recovered from a man aged 50 to 60 who received an inactivated influenza vaccine. The input for sequencing was CD8+ T cells sorted from PBMCs, taken roughly 12 days after vaccination. CDR3: CASSYSGMPGNIQYF. The CDR3 region has the DNA TGTGCCAGCAGTTACTCCGGGATGCCTGGAAACATTCAGTACTTC.